The present TCR beta chain was sequenced within a study of T cell changes during pregnancy in multiple sclerosis (dated by TCRdb to between 2018 and 2021). Context from the whole study: The study examined how the T cell repertoire changed over the course of pregnancy in women with multiple sclerosis.

The library came from the immunoSEQ multiplex PCR assay. Imported from immuneACCESS, the table was reduced by TCRdb to in-frame sequences with V and J called. These copies leave out some clones; in studies compared against another copy, an unresolved V gene accounts for under half, and the cause of the remainder is not known. The sample yields about 85,000 clones; roughly nine tenths were counted once. The leading ten clones occupy approximately 2.4% of the sample. Details on this clone: Its recognized antigen is unknown. Qualities for individual bases were not recorded, and no much larger clone is one base off.

As encoded in the germline V gene, CDR1 is ENHRY while CDR2 is SYGVKD. CDR3 length: 13 amino acids, cysteine to phenylalanine. Only CDR3 DNA remains: 39 bases, in frame from the first base. V lost 11 bases and J lost 2 bases; the stretch between them is 10 bases long. Here the chain combines TRBV10-3 and TRBJ1-6, with a weak D call of TRBD1 (6 bases match). Material: peripheral blood, obtained in the first trimester of pregnancy. This clonotype originated in a female donor with multiple sclerosis, enrolled in a pregnancy study. The DNA sequence reads TGTGCCGGCCGGGACACCTATAATTCACCCCTCCACTTT. This gives the protein CAGRDTYNSPLHF.